This TCR beta chain was recorded in a study of T cell responses to AZD1222 COVID-19 vaccine. Repertoires were generated with immunoSEQ multiplex PCR, while TCRdb's copy carries only in-frame clones and drops some. The sample includes approximately 200,000 clones, around 94% seen only once; the top ten take around 1.8%. Study-level results: Spike-specific TCR breadth and depth were elevated following two AZD1222 doses. White British donors predominated, females outnumbered males, and clonal diversity was possibly underestimated. Spike-spanning, vaccine-associated CD4 TCRs were dominant at 160-218 and 743-854. Variant regions that are unmutated are reportedly the target of nearly half of spike-specific TCRs.

Regarding this clone: Its antigen is still unknown.

The V gene's germline CDR1 is SGHRS and CDR2 YFSETQ. With 1 base removed from V and 8 bases from J, the gap between germline ends came to 10 bases. The CDR3 has 13 residues. The source material was peripheral blood, sampled 28 days after the second dose of the MenACWY control vaccine. The receptor was isolated from an adult who received the MenACWY meningococcal vaccine as a control. The chain couples TRBV5-1 to TRBJ1-3; TRBD1 might be the D (6 bases). CDR3 residues: CASSLRGHDTIYF. CDR3 nucleotides: TGCGCCAGCAGCTTGAGGGGACATGACACCATATATTTT.